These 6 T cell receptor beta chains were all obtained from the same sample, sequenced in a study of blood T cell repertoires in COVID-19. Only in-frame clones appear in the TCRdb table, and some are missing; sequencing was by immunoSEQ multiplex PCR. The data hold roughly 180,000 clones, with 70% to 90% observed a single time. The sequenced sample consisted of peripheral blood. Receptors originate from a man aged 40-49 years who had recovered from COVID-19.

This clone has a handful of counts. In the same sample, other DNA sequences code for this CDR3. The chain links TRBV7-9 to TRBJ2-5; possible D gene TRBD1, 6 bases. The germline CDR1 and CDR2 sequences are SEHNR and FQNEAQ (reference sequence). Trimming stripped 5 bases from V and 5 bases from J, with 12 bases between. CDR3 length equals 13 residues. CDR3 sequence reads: CASSPGTGETQYF. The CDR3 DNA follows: TGTGCCAGCAGCCCCGGAACAGGGGAGACCCAGTACTTC.

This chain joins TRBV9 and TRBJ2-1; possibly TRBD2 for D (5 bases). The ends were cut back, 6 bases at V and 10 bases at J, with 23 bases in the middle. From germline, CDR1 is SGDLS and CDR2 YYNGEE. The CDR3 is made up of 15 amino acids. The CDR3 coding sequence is TGTGCCAGCACCCACCTCCCCACTAGGATAGACGAGCAGTTCTTC. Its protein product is CASTHLPTRIDEQFF.

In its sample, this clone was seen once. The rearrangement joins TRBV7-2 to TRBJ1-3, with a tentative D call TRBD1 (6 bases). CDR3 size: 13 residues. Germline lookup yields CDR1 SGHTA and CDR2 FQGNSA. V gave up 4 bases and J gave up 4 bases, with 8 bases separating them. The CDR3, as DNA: TGTGCCAGCAGCTCCGGGACAGGAAACACCATATATTTT. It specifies CASSSGTGNTIYF.

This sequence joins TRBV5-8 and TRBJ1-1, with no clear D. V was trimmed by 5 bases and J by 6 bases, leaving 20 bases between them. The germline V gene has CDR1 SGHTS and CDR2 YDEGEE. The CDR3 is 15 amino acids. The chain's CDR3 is CASRNPREGLSEAFF. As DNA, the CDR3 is TGTGCCAGCAGGAACCCGAGGGAAGGGTTATCTGAAGCTTTCTTT.

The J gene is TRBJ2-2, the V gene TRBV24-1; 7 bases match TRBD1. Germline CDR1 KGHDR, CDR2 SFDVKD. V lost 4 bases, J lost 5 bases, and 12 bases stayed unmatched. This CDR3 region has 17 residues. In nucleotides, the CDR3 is TGTGCCACCAGTGACCGTGACAGGGTGACCCAGACCGGGGAGCTGTTTTTT. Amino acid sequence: CATSDRDRVTQTGELFF.

CDR3 nucleotides: TGTGCCAGCAGCTTACCCGGGACAGGGACTTACGAGCAGTACTTC. This translates into CASSLPGTGTYEQYF. The chain joins TRBV5-6 to TRBJ2-7; 9 nucleotides line up with TRBD1. The germline V gene encodes CDR1 SGHDT and CDR2 YYEEEE. With 2 bases clipped from V and 4 bases from J, the junction kept 7 bases outside the gene matches. The CDR3 consists of 15 residues.